This passage covers 2 T cell receptor beta chains from one sample sequenced in a study of cytomegalovirus exposure and HLA in healthy donors. The primer mix had 60 Vbeta and 13 Jbeta primers. Method: immunoSEQ multiplex PCR; TCRdb's copy keeps in-frame clones and lacks some. The table has 100,000 to 150,000 clones, around 72% seen once. Specimen: PBMCs. The receptors were gathered from a man between 25 and 39 years old in good health and CMV-seronegative.

This clone was recorded only once. The rearrangement uses TRBV6-5 and TRBJ2-7; D gene ambiguous. V lost 6 bases and J lost 3, with 12 bases in between. The CDR3 runs to 13 residues. Germline assignment: CDR1 MNHEY and CDR2 SVGAGI. CDR3 sequence (DNA): TGTGCCAGCAGCCCGGAGTATAACTACGAGCAGTACTTC. Protein sequence: CASSPEYNYEQYF.

The J gene is TRBJ2-5, the V gene TRBV11-2; 9 nucleotides agree with TRBD1. The germline CDR1 and CDR2 sequences are SGHAT and FQNNGV. J gave up 2 bases and V 6 bases, and 4 bases lay outside the gene matches. CDR3 length: 14 residues. The CDR3 loop is CASSQGTGQETQYF. For the CDR3, the DNA is TGTGCCAGCAGTCAAGGGACAGGGCAAGAGACCCAGTACTTC.